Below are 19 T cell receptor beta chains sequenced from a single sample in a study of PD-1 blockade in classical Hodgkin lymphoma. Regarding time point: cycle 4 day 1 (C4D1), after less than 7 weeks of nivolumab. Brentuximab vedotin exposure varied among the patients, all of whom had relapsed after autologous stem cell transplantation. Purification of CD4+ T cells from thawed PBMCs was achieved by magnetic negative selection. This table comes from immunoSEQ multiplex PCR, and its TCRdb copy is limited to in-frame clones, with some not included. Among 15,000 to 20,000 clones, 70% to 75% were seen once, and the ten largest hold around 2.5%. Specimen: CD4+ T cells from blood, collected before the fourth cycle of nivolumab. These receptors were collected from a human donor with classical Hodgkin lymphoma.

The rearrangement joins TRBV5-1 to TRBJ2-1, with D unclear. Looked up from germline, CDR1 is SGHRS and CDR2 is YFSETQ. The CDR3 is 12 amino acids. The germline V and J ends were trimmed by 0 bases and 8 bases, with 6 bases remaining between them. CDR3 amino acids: CASSLGQHEQFF. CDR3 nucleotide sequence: TGCGCCAGCAGCTTGGGACAACATGAGCAGTTCTTC.

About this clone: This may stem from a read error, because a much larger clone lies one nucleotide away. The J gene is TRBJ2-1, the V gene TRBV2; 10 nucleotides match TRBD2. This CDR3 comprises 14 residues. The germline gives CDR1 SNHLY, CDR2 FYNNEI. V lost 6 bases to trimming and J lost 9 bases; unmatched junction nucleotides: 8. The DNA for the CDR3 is TGTGCCAGCAGCCCGGGACTAGCGACAGGTGAGCAGTTCTTC. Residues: CASSPGLATGEQFF.

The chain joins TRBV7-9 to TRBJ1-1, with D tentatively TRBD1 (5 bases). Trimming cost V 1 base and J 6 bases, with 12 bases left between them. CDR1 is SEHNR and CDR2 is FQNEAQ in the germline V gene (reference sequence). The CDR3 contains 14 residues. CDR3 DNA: TGTGCCAGCAGCTTAGTTCAGGGAGGTCCTGAAGCTTTCTTT. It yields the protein CASSLVQGGPEAFF.

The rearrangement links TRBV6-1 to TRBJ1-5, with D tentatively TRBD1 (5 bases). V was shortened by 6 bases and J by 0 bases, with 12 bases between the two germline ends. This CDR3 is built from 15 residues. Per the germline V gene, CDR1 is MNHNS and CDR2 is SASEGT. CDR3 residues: CASRDLQGSNQPQHF. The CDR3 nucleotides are TGTGCCAGCAGGGACCTTCAGGGTAGCAATCAGCCCCAGCATTTT.

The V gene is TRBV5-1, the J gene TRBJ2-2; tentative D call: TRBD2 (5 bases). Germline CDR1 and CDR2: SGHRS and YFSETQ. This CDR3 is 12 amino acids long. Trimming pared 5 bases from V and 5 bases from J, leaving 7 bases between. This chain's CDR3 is CASRLGTGELFF. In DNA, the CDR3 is TGCGCCAGCAGACTAGGGACCGGGGAGCTGTTTTTT.

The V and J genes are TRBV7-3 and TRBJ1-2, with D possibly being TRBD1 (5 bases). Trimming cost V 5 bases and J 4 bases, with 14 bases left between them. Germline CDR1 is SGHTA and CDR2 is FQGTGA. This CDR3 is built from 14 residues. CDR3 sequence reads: CASSLGGGAYGYTF. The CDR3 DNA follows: TGTGCCAGCAGCCTCGGCGGGGGAGCCTATGGCTACACCTTC.

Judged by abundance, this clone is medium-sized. Written as DNA, the CDR3 is TGTGCCAGCAGCTTAGAGTCTTACGGGAATGAGCAGTTCTTC. This sequence encodes CASSLESYGNEQFF. This chain uses TRBV11-2 with TRBJ2-1, with unresolved D. CDR1 is SGHAT, CDR2 FQNNGV, per germline. The CDR3 has 14 residues. Trimming stripped 0 bases from V and 7 bases from J, with 10 bases between.

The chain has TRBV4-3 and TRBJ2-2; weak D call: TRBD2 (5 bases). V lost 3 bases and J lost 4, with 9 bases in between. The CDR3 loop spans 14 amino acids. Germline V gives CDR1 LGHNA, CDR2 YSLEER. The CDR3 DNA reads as TGCGCCAGCAGCCATACTAGTCTCACCGGGGAGCTGTTTTTT. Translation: CASSHTSLTGELFF.

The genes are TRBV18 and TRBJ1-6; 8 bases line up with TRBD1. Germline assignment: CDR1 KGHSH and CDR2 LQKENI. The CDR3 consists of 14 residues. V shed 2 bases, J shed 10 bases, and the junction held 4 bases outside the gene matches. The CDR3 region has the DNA TGTGCCAGCTCACCAGGACAGGGACGGTCACCCCTCCACTTT. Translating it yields CASSPGQGRSPLHF.

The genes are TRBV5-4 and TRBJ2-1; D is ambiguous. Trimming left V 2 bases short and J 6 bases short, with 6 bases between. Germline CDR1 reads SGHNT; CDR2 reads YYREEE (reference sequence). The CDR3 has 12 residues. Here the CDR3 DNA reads TGTGCCAGCAGCTTAGGCCTCAATGAGCAGTTCTTC. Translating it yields CASSLGLNEQFF.

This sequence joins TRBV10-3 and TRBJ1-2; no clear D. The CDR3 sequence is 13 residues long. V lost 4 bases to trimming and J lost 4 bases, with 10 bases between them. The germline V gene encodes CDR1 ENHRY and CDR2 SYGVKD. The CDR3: CAISVRTGYGYTF. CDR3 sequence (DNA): TGTGCCATCAGTGTTCGGACGGGCTATGGCTACACCTTC.

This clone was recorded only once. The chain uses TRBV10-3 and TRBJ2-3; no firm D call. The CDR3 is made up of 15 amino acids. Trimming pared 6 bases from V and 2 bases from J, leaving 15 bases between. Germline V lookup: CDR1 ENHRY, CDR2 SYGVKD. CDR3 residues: CAISAFSRNTDTQYF. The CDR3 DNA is TGTGCCATCAGCGCCTTTAGCAGAAACACAGATACGCAGTATTTT.

In nucleotides, the CDR3 is TGTGCCAGCAGCGACCTGGGACAGCAAAGCTCCTATAATTCACCCCTCCACTTT. This translates into CASSDLGQQSSYNSPLHF. This chain links TRBV5-6 with TRBJ1-6; the match to TRBD1 covers 7 bases. Per germline, CDR1 SGHDT and CDR2 YYEEEE. Trimming cost V 4 bases and J 0 bases; bases outside gene matches: 10. The CDR3 is 18 amino acids. Full variable domain (rest looked up from reference TRBV5-6 and TRBJ1-6): DAGVTQSPTHLIKTRGQQVTLRCSPKSGHDTVSWYQQALGQGPQFIFQYYEEEERQRGNFPDRFSGHQFPNYSSELNVNALLLGDSALYLCASSDLGQQSSYNSPLHFGNGTRLTVT.

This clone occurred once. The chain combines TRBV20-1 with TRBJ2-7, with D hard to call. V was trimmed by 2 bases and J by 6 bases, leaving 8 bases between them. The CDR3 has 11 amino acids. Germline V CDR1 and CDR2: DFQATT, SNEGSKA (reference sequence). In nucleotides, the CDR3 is TGCAGTGCTAGAAGCAGCCCCGAGCAGTACTTC. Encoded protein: CSARSSPEQYF.

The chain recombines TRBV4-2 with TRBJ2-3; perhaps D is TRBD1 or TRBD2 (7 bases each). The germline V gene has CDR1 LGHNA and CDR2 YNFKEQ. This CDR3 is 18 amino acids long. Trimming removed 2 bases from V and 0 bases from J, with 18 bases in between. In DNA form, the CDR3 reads TGTGCCAGCAGCCAACCCCAGGGGGGGTACTTAAGCACAGATACGCAGTATTTT. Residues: CASSQPQGGYLSTDTQYF.

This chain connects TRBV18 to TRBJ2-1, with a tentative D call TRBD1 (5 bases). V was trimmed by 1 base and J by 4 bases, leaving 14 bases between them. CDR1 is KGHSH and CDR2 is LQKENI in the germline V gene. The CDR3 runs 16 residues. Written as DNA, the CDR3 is TGTGCCAGCTCACCACTTCTGCAGGGATCTTACAATGAGCAGTTCTTC. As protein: CASSPLLQGSYNEQFF.

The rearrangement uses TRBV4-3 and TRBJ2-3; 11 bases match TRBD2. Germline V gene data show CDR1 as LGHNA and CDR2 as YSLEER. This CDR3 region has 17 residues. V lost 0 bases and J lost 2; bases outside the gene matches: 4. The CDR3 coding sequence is TGCGCCAGCAGCCAAGATTTAGCGGGAGGGCCCACAGATACGCAGTATTTT. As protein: CASSQDLAGGPTDTQYF.

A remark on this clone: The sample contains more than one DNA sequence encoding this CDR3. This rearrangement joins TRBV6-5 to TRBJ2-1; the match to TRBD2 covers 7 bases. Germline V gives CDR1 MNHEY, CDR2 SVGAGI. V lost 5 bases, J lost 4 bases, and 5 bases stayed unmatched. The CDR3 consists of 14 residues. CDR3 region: CASSRGGGYNEQFF. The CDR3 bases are TGTGCCAGCAGTCGTGGGGGAGGGTACAATGAGCAGTTCTTC.

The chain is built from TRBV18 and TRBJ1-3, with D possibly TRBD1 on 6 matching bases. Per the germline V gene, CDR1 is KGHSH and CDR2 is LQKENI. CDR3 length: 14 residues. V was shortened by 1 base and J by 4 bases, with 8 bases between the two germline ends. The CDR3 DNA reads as TGTGCCAGCTCACCACAAGGACAGGGAAACACCATATATTTT. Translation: CASSPQGQGNTIYF. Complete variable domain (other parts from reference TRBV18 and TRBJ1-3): NAGVMQNPRHLVRRRGQEARLRCSPMKGHSHVYWYRQLPEEGLKFMVYLQKENIIDESGMPKERFSAEFPKEGPSILRIQQVVRGDSAAYFCASSPQGQGNTIYFGEGSWLTVV.